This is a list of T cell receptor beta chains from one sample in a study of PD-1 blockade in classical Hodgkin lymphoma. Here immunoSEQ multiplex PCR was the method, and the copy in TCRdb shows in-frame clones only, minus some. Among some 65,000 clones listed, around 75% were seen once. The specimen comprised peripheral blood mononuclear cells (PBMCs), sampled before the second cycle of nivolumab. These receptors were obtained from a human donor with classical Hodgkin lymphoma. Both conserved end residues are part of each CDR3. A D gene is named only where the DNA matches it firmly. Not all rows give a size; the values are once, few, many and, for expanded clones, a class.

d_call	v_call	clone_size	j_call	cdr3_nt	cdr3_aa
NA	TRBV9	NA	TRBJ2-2	TGTGCCAGCAGCGATCGGAGTTCCGGGGAGCTGTTTTTT	CASSDRSSGELFF
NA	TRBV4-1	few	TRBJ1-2	TGCGCCAGCAGCCAAGCCAGGAACTATGGCTACACCTTC	CASSQARNYGYTF
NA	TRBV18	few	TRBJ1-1	TGTGCCAGCTCACCGGCCCCCGGCACGGTGAACACTGAAGCTTTCTTT	CASSPAPGTVNTEAFF
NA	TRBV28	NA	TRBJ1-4	TGTGCCAGCAGTTTATGGAGGGCAGCTAATGAAAAACTGTTTTTT	CASSLWRAANEKLFF
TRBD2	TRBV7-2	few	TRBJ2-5	TGTGCCAGCAGCTTAGCGTTGGGACTAGCGGGAGGAAGCGAGACCCAGTACTTC	CASSLALGLAGGSETQYF
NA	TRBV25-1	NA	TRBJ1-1	TGTGCCAGCAGGGTTTGGGGTACGAACACTGAAGCTTTCTTT	CASRVWGTNTEAFF
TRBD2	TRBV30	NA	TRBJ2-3	TGTGCCTGGGGGCTAGCGGGAGGTGCAGATACGCAGTATTTT	CAWGLAGGADTQYF
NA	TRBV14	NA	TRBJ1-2	TGTGCCAGCAGCCAAGAAGGATGGTCAAGGAATGGCTACACCTTC	CASSQEGWSRNGYTF
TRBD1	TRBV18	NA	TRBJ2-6	TGTGCCAGCTCACCTTTACTCGGACAGGGCCCCTCTGGGGCCAACGTCCTGACTTTC	CASSPLLGQGPSGANVLTF
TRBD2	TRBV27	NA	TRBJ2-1	TGTGCCAGTAGCGGGAGGGCCCAGGGGAATGAGCAGTTCTTC	CASSGRAQGNEQFF
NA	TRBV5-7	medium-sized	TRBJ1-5	TGTGCCAGCAGTGCGGACAGAGACAATCAGCCCCAGCATTTT	CASSADRDNQPQHF
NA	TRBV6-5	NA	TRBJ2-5	TGTGCCAGTGTGGGGGGAGCAGAGACCCAGTACTTC	CASVGGAETQYF
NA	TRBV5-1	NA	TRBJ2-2	TGCGCCAGCAGCTTTGGCTATGGGACGGGGAACACCGGGGAGCTGTTTTTT	CASSFGYGTGNTGELFF
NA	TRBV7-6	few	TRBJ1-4	TGTGCCAGCAGCCCAGACCCCCCCCTGGGGGAAAAACTGTTTTTT	CASSPDPPLGEKLFF
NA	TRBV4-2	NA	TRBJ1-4	TGTGCCAGCAGCCCCTATAGTCCTAATGAAAAACTGTTTTTT	CASSPYSPNEKLFF
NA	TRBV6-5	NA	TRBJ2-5	TGTGCCAGCAGTTACTATTTGAGGGCAGAGACCCAGTACTTC	CASSYYLRAETQYF
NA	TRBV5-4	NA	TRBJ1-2	TGTGCCAGCAGCTTCTCTCGCTCCTGGGGGGCGGAAGGCTACACCTTC	CASSFSRSWGAEGYTF
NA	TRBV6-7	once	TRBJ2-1	TGTGCCAGCAGTTACGTGGGACCCTACAATGAGCAGTTCTTC	CASSYVGPYNEQFF
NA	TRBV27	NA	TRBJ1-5	TGTGCCAGCAGTCTTTCCAGGGTGAACGAGCCCCAGCATTTT	CASSLSRVNEPQHF
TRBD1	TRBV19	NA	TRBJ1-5	TGTGCCAGTAGTATAGTGGTCAGGGGGGCAGATCAGCCCCAGCATTTT	CASSIVVRGADQPQHF
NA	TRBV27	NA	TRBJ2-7	TGTGCCAGCAGTTTAGTCGCGGGGATCGTCGACGAGCAGTACTTC	CASSLVAGIVDEQYF
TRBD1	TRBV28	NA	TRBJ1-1	TGTGCCAGCACCCTGGACAGGGGATATAACACTGAAGCTTTCTTT	CASTLDRGYNTEAFF
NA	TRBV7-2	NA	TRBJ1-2	TGTGCCAGCAGCTTAGTTTCCGGAGGTCAAGGCGGCTACACCTTC	CASSLVSGGQGGYTF
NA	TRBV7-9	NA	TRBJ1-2	TGTGCCAGCAGCGGTGACAGGCGAATCTATGGCTACACCTTC	CASSGDRRIYGYTF
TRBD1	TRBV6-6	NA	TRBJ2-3	TGTGCCAGCAGTCCCGGGGACAGGACAAGCACAGATACGCAGTATTTT	CASSPGDRTSTDTQYF
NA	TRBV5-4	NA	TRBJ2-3	TGTGCCAGCAGCTTGGAGGTAGTCGGGGATACGCAGTATTTT	CASSLEVVGDTQYF
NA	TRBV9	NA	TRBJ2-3	TGTGCCAGCAGCGCGCTCACCAGCGGCACAGATACGCAGTATTTT	CASSALTSGTDTQYF
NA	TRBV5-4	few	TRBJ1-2	TGTGCCAGCAGCTTGGCCCTAGGGGGATCGGGAGGCTACACCTTC	CASSLALGGSGGYTF
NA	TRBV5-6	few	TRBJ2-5	TGTGCCAGCAGCTTCGACGGGGCAGGCCAAGAGACCCAGTACTTC	CASSFDGAGQETQYF
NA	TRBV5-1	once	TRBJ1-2	TGCGCCAGCAGCTTGGATACAGGTGGTCGCTATGGCTACACCTTC	CASSLDTGGRYGYTF
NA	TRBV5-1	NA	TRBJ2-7	TGCGCCAGCAGCCCCGCGGGGGACAGCTACGAGCAGTACTTC	CASSPAGDSYEQYF
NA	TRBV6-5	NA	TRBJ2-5	TGTGCCAGCAGTCCCAGTTTTAGCGAAGAGACCCAGTACTTC	CASSPSFSEETQYF
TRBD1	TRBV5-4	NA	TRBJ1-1	TGTGCCAGCAGCTTGGAGGTGACAGGGGGCACTGAAGCTTTCTTT	CASSLEVTGGTEAFF
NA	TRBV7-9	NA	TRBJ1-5	TGTGCCAGCAGCTTAGTTACGGGAACGGGCAATCAGCCCCAGCATTTT	CASSLVTGTGNQPQHF
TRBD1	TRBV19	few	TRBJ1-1	TGTGCCAGTAGTATCTACAGGGGGCGCCCCCCAACTGAAGCTTTCTTT	CASSIYRGRPPTEAFF
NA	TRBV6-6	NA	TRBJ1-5	TGTGCCAGCAGTTACGAGAGGTATCAGCCCCAGCATTTT	CASSYERYQPQHF
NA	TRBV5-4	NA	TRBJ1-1	TGTGCCAGCAGCCAAGAATTGGGGAGCACTGAAGCTTTCTTT	CASSQELGSTEAFF
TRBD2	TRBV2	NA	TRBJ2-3	TGTGCCAGCAGTGAAGGGCTAGCGGGAGATGATACAGATACGCAGTATTTT	CASSEGLAGDDTDTQYF
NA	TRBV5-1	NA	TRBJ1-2	TGCGCCAGCAGCTTGGCCCAGGGGAGTGGCTACACCTTC	CASSLAQGSGYTF
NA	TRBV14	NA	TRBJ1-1	TGTGCCAGCAGCCAAGATGTTTGGACACCGACCGAAGCTTTCTTT	CASSQDVWTPTEAFF
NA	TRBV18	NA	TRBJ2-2	TGTGCCAGCTCACCAGGCAAGCGGAACACCGGGGAGCTGTTTTTT	CASSPGKRNTGELFF
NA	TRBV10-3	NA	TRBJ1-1	TGTGCCATCAGTGAGTCCGGGGCCGTCACTGAAGCTTTCTTT	CAISESGAVTEAFF
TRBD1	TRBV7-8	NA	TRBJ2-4	TGTGCCAGCAGCTTCCGGACAGGTTCCGGAGGTGGGGCCAAAAACATTCAGTACTTC	CASSFRTGSGGGAKNIQYF
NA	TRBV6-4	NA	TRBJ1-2	TGTGCCAGCAGTGACTCGATGGGGAGTATCTATGGCTACACCTTC	CASSDSMGSIYGYTF
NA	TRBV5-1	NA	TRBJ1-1	TGCGCCAGCAGCTCCCGAGATCTCAACACTGAAGCTTTCTTT	CASSSRDLNTEAFF
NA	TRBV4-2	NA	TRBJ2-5	TGTGCCAGCAGCCAAGACGGGGGAAGAGAGACCCAGTACTTC	CASSQDGGRETQYF
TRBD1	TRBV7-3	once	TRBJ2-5	TGTGCCAGCAGCGACGGACAGGGGCCATCAGAGACCCAGTACTTC	CASSDGQGPSETQYF
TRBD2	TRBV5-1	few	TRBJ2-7	TGCGCCTGCAAGCGGGAGGTTAGCTCCTACGAGCAGTACTTC	CACKREVSSYEQYF
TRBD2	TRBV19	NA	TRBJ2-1	TGTGCCAGTAGTGTAGGCCTAGCGGGTATCAATGAGCAGTTCTTC	CASSVGLAGINEQFF
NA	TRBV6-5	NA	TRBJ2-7	TGTGCCAGCAGTTATCGTCCCGAACACGAGCAGTACTTC	CASSYRPEHEQYF
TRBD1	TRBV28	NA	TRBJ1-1	TGTGCCAGCAGTGTCAGGGGGCGGAACACTGAAGCTTTCTTT	CASSVRGRNTEAFF
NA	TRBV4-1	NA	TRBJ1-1	TGCGCCAGCAGCCAAGTATCGACCGGCACTGAAGCTTTCTTT	CASSQVSTGTEAFF
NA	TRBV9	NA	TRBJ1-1	TGTGCCAGCAGCGTAGGCCAGGGGAGGGGCACTGAAGCTTTCTTT	CASSVGQGRGTEAFF
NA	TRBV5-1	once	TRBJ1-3	TGCGCCAGCAGCTTAGTGGGGGTCTCTGGAAACACCATATATTTT	CASSLVGVSGNTIYF
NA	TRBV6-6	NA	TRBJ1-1	TGTGCCAGCAGTTACTCGCCCCGAAGGGACACTGAAGCTTTCTTT	CASSYSPRRDTEAFF